The 2 T cell receptor beta chains in this list originate from one sample, sequenced in a study of blood T cell repertoires in COVID-19. TCRdb's table, derived via immunoSEQ multiplex PCR, lists solely in-frame clones and lacks some. The sample lists 250,000 to 350,000 clones, 80% to 90% occurring once. What was sequenced was PBMCs or T cells enriched from blood (not recorded which). Receptors were obtained from a woman aged 25 to 39 who had recovered from COVID-19.

The chain couples TRBV27 to TRBJ2-7, with 8 bases lining up with TRBD2. V was pared by 2 bases and J by 6 bases, with 12 bases of the junction left unmatched. CDR1 and CDR2 (germline): MNHEY, SMNVEV (reference sequence). The CDR3 spans 16 residues. The CDR3 bases are TGTGCCAGCAGTTTAACTCCGCTAGCGGGTCCCTCCGAGCAGTACTTC. Its translation: CASSLTPLAGPSEQYF.

The chain links TRBV3-1 (or the pseudogene TRBV3-2) to TRBJ1-3; tentative D call: TRBD1 (5 bases). Germline V gene sequence: CDR1 LGHDT, CDR2 YNNKEL (reference sequence). V gave up 1 base and J gave up 0 bases, with 16 bases separating them. The CDR3 contains 18 residues. The CDR3 DNA reads as TGTGCCAGCAGCCAAGGCCAGAGCCAGGGTCACTCTGGAAACACCATATATTTT. Amino acid sequence: CASSQGQSQGHSGNTIYF.